The present entry profiles one TCR beta chain with its context. The sample comes from a study of cytomegalovirus exposure and HLA in healthy donors. Primers for the PCR totalled 60 Vbeta and 13 Jbeta. Clones were sequenced by immunoSEQ multiplex PCR, and TCRdb holds only the in-frame ones, with some missing. This repertoire shows under 200,000 clones, roughly 83% found once; its top ten account for about 0.24%. The source material was PBMCs. This receptor was taken from a boy aged 5-17 years in good health and CMV-seronegative.

The DNA of the CDR3 is TGTGCCAGCTCCGACTTCACAGATACGCAGTATTTT. Its translation: CASSDFTDTQYF. The chain carries TRBV18 and TRBJ2-3; D not resolved. Germline V gene data show CDR1 as KGHSH and CDR2 as LQKENI. This CDR3 spans 12 amino acids. V was trimmed by 6 bases and J by 2 bases, leaving 6 bases between them.